A single sample gave rise to the 2 T cell receptor beta chains below, sequenced in a study of blood T cell repertoires in COVID-19. Only in-frame clones appear in the TCRdb table, and some are missing; sequencing was by immunoSEQ multiplex PCR. The table shows 150,000 to 200,000 clones, with more than 65% occurring only once. Sequenced material: PBMCs or T cells enriched from blood (not recorded which). Receptor source: a woman in her forties or fifties with acute COVID-19.

In its sample, this clone was seen once. This sequence joins TRBV5-1 and TRBJ1-1, with D maybe TRBD1 (5 bases). The CDR3 loop spans 15 amino acids. V gave up 2 bases and J gave up 3 bases, with 14 bases separating them. Germline-derived CDR1 and CDR2 are SGHRS and YFSETQ. CDR3 DNA sequence: TGCGCCAGCAGCTTTCGGGGGGAAGGGGACACTGAAGCTTTCTTT. Its translation is CASSFRGEGDTEAFF.

This chain joins TRBV3-1 (or the pseudogene TRBV3-2) and TRBJ1-2, with D maybe TRBD1 (6 bases). The CDR3 is made up of 11 amino acids. Germline CDR1 and CDR2: LGHDT and YNNKEL (reference sequence). V was trimmed by 5 bases and J by 8 bases, leaving 9 bases between them. The CDR3 coding sequence is TGTGCCAGCAGCTCCCAGGGGGGCTACACCTTC. Translating gives CASSSQGGYTF.